The rows below give T cell receptor beta chains drawn from one sample of a study of T cells in Graves' hyperthyroidism and ophthalmopathy. One entry per CDR3 protein results from TCRdb running MiXCR on the multiplex PCR reads. The sample carries fewer than 750,000 distinct CDR3 sequences, just over 45% recorded once. The specimen sequenced was peripheral blood or thyroid tissue (not recorded which). The origin of the receptors is a woman younger than 30 with Graves' hyperthyroidism. Each CDR3 is given without its conserved first and last residue. Not all rows give a size; the values are once, few, many and, for expanded clones, a class.

CDR3 protein | clone size | V gene
AISIGATGFSTEAF | many | TRBV10-3
ARFGQSSTGELF | . | TRBV7-8
SVEDRNILNYGYT | many | TRBV29-1
ASSSRTSGVQETQY | many | TRBV7-6
AISEGQGRDTQY | . | TRBV10-3
SARGPSGSFYEQY | many | TRBV20-1
ASSDRTGPNQPLH | . | TRBV6-4
ASSLYPPTSTDTQY | once | TRBV11-2
ASSQEGKDRGYT | . | TRBV4-2
SARDWDVYT | . | TRBV20-1
SVEASGLLSGANVLT | few | TRBV29-1
ASSVGDSVNSPLH | . | TRBV5-1
ASSPPDRVYGYT | many | TRBV18
ASSAGTSGNEKLF | once | TRBV7-2